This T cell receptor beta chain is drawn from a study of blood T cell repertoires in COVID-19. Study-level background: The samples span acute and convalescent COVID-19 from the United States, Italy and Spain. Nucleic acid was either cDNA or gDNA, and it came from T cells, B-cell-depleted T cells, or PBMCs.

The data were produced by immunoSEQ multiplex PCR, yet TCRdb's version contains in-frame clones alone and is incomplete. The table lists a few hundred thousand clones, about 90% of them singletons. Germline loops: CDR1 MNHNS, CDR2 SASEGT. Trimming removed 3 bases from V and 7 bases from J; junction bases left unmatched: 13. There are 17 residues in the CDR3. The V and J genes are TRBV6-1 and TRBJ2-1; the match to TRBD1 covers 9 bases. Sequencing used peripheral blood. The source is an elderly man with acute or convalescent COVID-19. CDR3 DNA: TGTGCCAGCAGTGATCATGGGGGACAGGGTATTAGTAATGAGCAGTTCTTC. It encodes CASSDHGGQGISNEQFF.